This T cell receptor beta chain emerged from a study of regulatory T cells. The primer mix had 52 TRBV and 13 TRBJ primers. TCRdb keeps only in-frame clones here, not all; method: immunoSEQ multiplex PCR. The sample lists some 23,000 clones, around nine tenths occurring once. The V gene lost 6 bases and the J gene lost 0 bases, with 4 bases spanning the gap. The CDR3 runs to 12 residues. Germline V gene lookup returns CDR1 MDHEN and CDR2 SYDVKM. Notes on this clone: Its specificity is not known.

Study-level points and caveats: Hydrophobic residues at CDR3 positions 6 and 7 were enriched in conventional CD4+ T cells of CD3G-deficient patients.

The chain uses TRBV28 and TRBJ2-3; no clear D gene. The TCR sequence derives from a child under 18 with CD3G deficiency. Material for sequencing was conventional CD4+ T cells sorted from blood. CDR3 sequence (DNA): TGTGCCAGCAGCACTAGCACAGATACGCAGTATTTT. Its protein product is CASSTSTDTQYF.